The 20 T cell receptor beta chains presented below share a single source sample, sequenced in a study of T cells in lung cancer brain metastases. Some clones are missing from TCRdb's copy, which holds only in-frame ones; the method was immunoSEQ multiplex PCR. The sample yields about 4,900 clones, roughly 84% seen once. Source material: tumor tissue from the primary lung tumor. The receptor set was obtained from a woman aged 50 to 60 with non-small cell lung cancer.

The chain links TRBV4-2 to TRBJ2-2, with 13 bases fitting TRBD2. The CDR3 length is 16 residues. Germline V gene lookup returns CDR1 LGHNA and CDR2 YNFKEQ. With V trimmed by 3 bases and J by 7 bases, 5 bases remained unmatched. In nucleotides, the CDR3 is TGTGCCAGCAGCCACCTAGGACTAGCGGGGGTCGGGGAGCTGTTTTTT. Translated: CASSHLGLAGVGELFF.

The CDR3 nucleotides are TGTGCCAGCAGCGTATCTGTGAATCAGCCCCAGCATTTT. Protein: CASSVSVNQPQHF. This chain joins TRBV9 and TRBJ1-5; D gene ambiguous. V was trimmed by 1 base and J by 4 bases, leaving 6 bases between them. CDR1 SGDLS and CDR2 YYNGEE come from the germline V gene. The CDR3 covers 13 residues.

The chain links TRBV5-4 to TRBJ2-7; the D gene is possibly TRBD2 (8 bases). This CDR3 comprises 17 residues. The germline gives CDR1 SGHNT, CDR2 YYREEE (reference sequence). The V gene lost 0 bases and the J gene lost 5 bases, with 21 bases spanning the gap. This CDR3 reads CASSLAGGLAGGHEQYF. The CDR3 nucleotides read TGTGCCAGCAGCTTGGCAGGGGGTCTTGCGGGAGGTCACGAGCAGTACTTC. The entire variable domain, with the rest obtained from reference TRBV5-4 and TRBJ2-7, is as follows: ETGVTQSPTHLIKTRGQQVTLRCSSQSGHNTVSWYQQALGQGPQFIFQYYREEENGRGNFPPRFSGLQFPNYSSELNVNALELDDSALYLCASSLAGGLAGGHEQYFGPGTRLTVT.

The rearrangement joins TRBV4-2 to TRBJ2-3, with 8 bases lining up with TRBD1. The length of the CDR3 is 15 residues. Germline CDR1 LGHNA, CDR2 YNFKEQ. V was clipped by 6 bases and J by 6 bases; unmatched bases: 11. As DNA, the CDR3 is TGTGCCAGCAGAACAGGGGGGTGGGACACGGATACGCAGTATTTT. Translation: CASRTGGWDTDTQYF.

The chain recombines TRBV12-5 with TRBJ1-5; D is unresolved. The CDR3 covers 12 residues. Trimming removed 2 bases from V and 5 bases from J, with 4 bases in between. CDR1 LGHNT and CDR2 FRNRAP come from the germline V gene. The DNA for the CDR3 is TGTGCTAGTGGTTTGTCCCATCAGCCCCAGCATTTT. It is translated as CASGLSHQPQHF.

The chain joins TRBV5-5 to TRBJ2-5, with a tentative D call TRBD1 (6 bases). The CDR3 runs 18 residues. Deletions cut 3 bases from V and 3 bases from J, with 24 bases between. From germline, CDR1 is SGHKS and CDR2 YYEKEE (reference sequence). The CDR3 loop is CASSSRNPQGRQKETQYF. CDR3 in DNA: TGTGCCAGCAGCTCGAGAAACCCCCAGGGGCGCCAGAAAGAGACCCAGTACTTC.

The chain links TRBV7-9 to TRBJ2-3; no definite D call. Looked up from germline, CDR1 is SEHNR and CDR2 is FQNEAQ (reference sequence). Trimming cost V 1 base and J 5 bases, with 4 bases left between them. The CDR3 contains 12 residues. The CDR3 protein is CASSLGVDTQYF. As DNA, the CDR3 is TGTGCCAGCAGCTTAGGGGTAGATACGCAGTATTTT.

The rearrangement links TRBV5-1 to TRBJ2-2, with D unclear. CDR3 length: 15 amino acids. Per germline, CDR1 SGHRS and CDR2 YFSETQ. The V and J ends lost 4 bases and 3 bases respectively, with 13 bases between them. This CDR3 is CASSDYRGDTGELFF. As DNA, the CDR3 is TGCGCCAGCAGCGATTATAGAGGAGACACCGGGGAGCTGTTTTTT. The full variable domain, in which reference TRBV5-1 and TRBJ2-2 provide the parts outside the CDR3, is KAGVTQTPRYLIKTRGQQVTLSCSPISGHRSVSWYQQTPGQGLQFLFEYFSETQRNKGNFPGRFSGRQFSNSRSEMNVSTLELGDSALYLCASSDYRGDTGELFFGEGSRLTVL.

This clone was detected only once. The chain is built from TRBV7-2 and TRBJ2-7, with TRBD1 matching over 8 bases. CDR3 length: 13 amino acids. The junction had 1 base not matched to a gene; V was cut back by 0 bases and J by 6 bases. The germline CDR1 and CDR2 sequences are SGHTA and FQGNSA. For the CDR3, the DNA is TGTGCCAGCAGCTTAGCGACAGGGGCCGAGCAGTACTTC. The encoded protein is CASSLATGAEQYF.

Regarding this clone: Different DNA sequences within this sample yield the same CDR3. The chain has TRBV10-3 and TRBJ1-2, with TRBD1 matching 10 bases. The CDR3 has 13 residues. V gave up 8 bases and J gave up 7 bases; unmatched junction bases: 7. Germline CDR1 ENHRY, CDR2 SYGVKD. The CDR3 sequence is CAIADRGESGYTF. The CDR3 bases are TGTGCCATCGCGGACAGGGGGGAGTCTGGCTACACCTTC.

The V and J genes are TRBV18 and TRBJ2-7; D is perhaps TRBD2 (6 bases). Germline lookup yields CDR1 KGHSH and CDR2 LQKENI. V lost 4 bases and J 5 bases, leaving 12 bases between the germline ends. The CDR3 totals 13 residues. The CDR3 region is CASSHGSVNEQYF. CDR3 sequence (DNA): TGTGCCAGCTCACACGGGAGTGTGAACGAGCAGTACTTC.

About this clone itself: At one boundary the junction diverges from the germline segment, which might be a read error. The sample contains more than one DNA sequence encoding this CDR3. The chain joins TRBV5-6 to TRBJ2-7, with a weak D call TRBD2 (6 bases). Looked up from germline, CDR1 is SGHDT and CDR2 is YYEEEE. CDR3 size: 15 residues. This CDR3 is CASSLRGTGNYEQYF. For the CDR3, the DNA is TGTGCCAGCAGCTTGAGAGGGACTGGAAATTACGAACAGTACTTC.

The chain combines TRBV6-6 with TRBJ2-7; 7 bases are shared with TRBD1. Per the germline V gene, CDR1 is MNHNY and CDR2 is SVGAGI (reference sequence). V dropped 5 bases and J dropped 4; count of bases not matched to a gene: 5. This CDR3 comprises 13 residues. The CDR3 loop reads CASSLDRRYEQYF. CDR3 coding DNA: TGTGCCAGCAGTCTGGACAGGAGATACGAGCAGTACTTC.

V and J are TRBV30 and TRBJ2-6; tentative D call: TRBD1 (5 bases). This CDR3 has 16 amino acids. Germline V gene data show CDR1 as GTSNPN and CDR2 as SVGIG (reference sequence). The V end lost 3 bases, the J end lost 0 bases, and 12 bases lay between the germline ends. For the CDR3, the DNA is TGTGCCTGGAGCCGCCGGACATTCTCTGGGGCCAACGTCCTGACTTTC. This sequence encodes CAWSRRTFSGANVLTF.

The V gene is TRBV27, the J gene TRBJ2-2, with TRBD1 matching 7 bases. The V gene's germline CDR1 is MNHEY and CDR2 SMNVEV (reference sequence). V dropped 6 bases and J dropped 7; count of bases not matched to a gene: 11. The CDR3 is 15 amino acids. The CDR3 DNA is TGTGCCAGCAGCCCTGGGGCCTCAGGGGGCGGGGAGCTGTTTTTT. It is translated as CASSPGASGGGELFF.

The chain uses TRBV27 and TRBJ2-3; 7 bases line up with TRBD2. The trim removed 2 bases at V and 4 bases at J, leaving 6 bases unmatched. The CDR3 sequence is 15 residues long. The germline gives CDR1 MNHEY, CDR2 SMNVEV (reference sequence). The CDR3 DNA sequence: TGTGCCAGCAGTTTAAGCGGGATGGGCCCAGATACGCAGTATTTT. This codes for CASSLSGMGPDTQYF.

This chain uses TRBV5-5 with TRBJ2-7; TRBD1 is a possible D gene (6 bases). With 4 bases removed from V and 2 bases from J, the gap between germline ends came to 10 bases. The germline CDR1 and CDR2 sequences are SGHKS and YYEKEE (reference sequence). The CDR3 sequence is 13 residues long. CDR3 coding DNA: TGTGCCAGCAGCGATGACAGGACCTACGAGCAGTACTTC. Residues: CASSDDRTYEQYF.

This chain links TRBV21-1 with TRBJ2-3; TRBD1, as called in the table, went unchecked against the DNA. TRBV21-1 represents a pseudogene. This CDR3 has 16 residues. The CDR3 nucleotides read TGTGCCAGCAGCATATTCCGGGACAGTCCCCCAGATACGCAGTATTTT. It is translated as CASSIFRDSPPDTQYF.

This chain uses TRBV6-6 with TRBJ2-5; D unresolved. The germline V gene encodes CDR1 MNHNY and CDR2 SVGAGI (reference sequence). Trimming cost V 2 bases and J 5 bases, with 12 bases left between them. The CDR3 spans 14 residues. This CDR3 is CASSYDTGRETQYF. CDR3 bases: TGTGCCAGCAGTTACGACACGGGTCGCGAGACCCAGTACTTC.

The rearrangement links TRBV5-1 to TRBJ2-2; 11 bases line up with TRBD2. CDR1 is SGHRS, CDR2 YFSETQ, per germline. Unmatched junction bases numbered 5, after V lost 0 bases and J lost 4 bases. CDR3 size: 17 residues. The CDR3: CASSLVSGRAGTGELFF. CDR3 bases: TGCGCCAGCAGCTTGGTTAGCGGGAGGGCCGGCACCGGGGAGCTGTTTTTT.